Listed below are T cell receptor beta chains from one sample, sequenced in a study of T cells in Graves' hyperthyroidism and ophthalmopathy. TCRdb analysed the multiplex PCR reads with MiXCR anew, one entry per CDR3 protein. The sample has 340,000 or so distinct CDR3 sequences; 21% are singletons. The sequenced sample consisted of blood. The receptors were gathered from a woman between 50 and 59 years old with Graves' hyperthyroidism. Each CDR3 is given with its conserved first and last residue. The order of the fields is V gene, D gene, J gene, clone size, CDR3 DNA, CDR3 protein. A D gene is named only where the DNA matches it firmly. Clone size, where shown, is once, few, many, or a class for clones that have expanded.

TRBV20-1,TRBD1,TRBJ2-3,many,TGCAGTGCTAACGGCGGAGGGACAGGGGCGCCAAGTACGCAGTATTTT,CSANGGGTGAPSTQYF
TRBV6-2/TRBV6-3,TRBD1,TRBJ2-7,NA,TGTGCCAGCAGCAAAGACAGGGAAAGAAACGAGCAGTACTTC,CASSKDRERNEQYF
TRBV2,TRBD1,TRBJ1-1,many,TGTGCCAGCAGTGCACAGGGGAGCACTGAAGCTTTCTTT,CASSAQGSTEAFF
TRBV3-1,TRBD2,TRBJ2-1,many,TGTGCCAGCAGCCAGGGGACTACTCCCTACAATGAGCAGTTCTTC,CASSQGTTPYNEQFF
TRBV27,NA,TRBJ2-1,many,TGTGCCAGCAGCCGGGGCCGCTCCTACAATGAGCAGTTCTTC,CASSRGRSYNEQFF
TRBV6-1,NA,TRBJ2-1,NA,TGTGCCAGCAGAACAGGGTATCGCTCCTACAATGAGCAGTTCTTC,CASRTGYRSYNEQFF
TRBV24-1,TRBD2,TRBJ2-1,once,TGTGCCACCGAGGGACTAGCGGGAGGGGGGCGTGAGCAGTCCTTC,CATEGLAGGGREQSF
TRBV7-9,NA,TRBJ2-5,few,TGTGCCAGCAGCCCGGACTACAACCAAGAGACCCAGTACTTC,CASSPDYNQETQYF
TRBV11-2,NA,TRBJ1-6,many,TGTGCCAGCAGCTTAGGGCTCAGGGCCCAATATAATTCACCCCTCCACTTT,CASSLGLRAQYNSPLHF
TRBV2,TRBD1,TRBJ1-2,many,TGTGCCAGCAGTGTAACAGGGGAAGGGGGGGATGGCTACACCTTC,CASSVTGEGGDGYTF
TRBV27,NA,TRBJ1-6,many,TGTGCCAGCAGTTTACGCCGAACCGGTTCACCCCTCCACTTT,CASSLRRTGSPLHF
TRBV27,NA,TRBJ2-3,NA,TGTGCCAGCAGTTTGCGGGGTTGGACAGATACGCAGTATTTT,CASSLRGWTDTQYF
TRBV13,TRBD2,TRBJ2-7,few,TGTGCCAGCAGCTTCTCTGTCCGACTAGCGGGAGGGTGGAACGAGCAGTACTTC,CASSFSVRLAGGWNEQYF
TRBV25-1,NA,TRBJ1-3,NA,TGTGCCAGCACCCGAGGGGGGGAAGGAAACACCATATATTTT,CASTRGGEGNTIYF
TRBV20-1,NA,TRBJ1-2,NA,TGCAGTGCTGAGGACAGAAACTATGGCTACACCTTC,CSAEDRNYGYTF
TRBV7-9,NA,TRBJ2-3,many,TGTGCCAGCAGCTTAGGCATGGGCTCGACTCTTAGCACAGATACGCAGTATTTT,CASSLGMGSTLSTDTQYF
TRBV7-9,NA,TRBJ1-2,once,TGTGCCAGCAGCTTAGAGGGCCCGGCCAGGGACTATGGCTACACCTTC,CASSLEGPARDYGYTF
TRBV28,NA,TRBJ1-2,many,TGTGCCAGCAGTTTATGGTGGGGGGCCTATAACTATGGCTACACCTTC,CASSLWWGAYNYGYTF
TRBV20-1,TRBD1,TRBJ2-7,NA,TGCAGTGCTAGAGCTGTGGACAGGGTCTCCTACGAGCAGTACTTC,CSARAVDRVSYEQYF
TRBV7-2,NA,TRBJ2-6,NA,TGTGCCAGCAGCGCCGTTGGGCTAACCGGGGCCAACGTCCTGACTTTC,CASSAVGLTGANVLTF
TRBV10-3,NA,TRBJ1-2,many,TGTGCCATCAGTGATGTTCAGGACAGCTATGGCTACACCTTC,CAISDVQDSYGYTF
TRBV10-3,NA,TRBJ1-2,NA,TGTGCCATCAGTGAGTCGGGCCAGGGCCACTATGGCTACACCTTC,CAISESGQGHYGYTF
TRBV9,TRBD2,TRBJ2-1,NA,TGTGCCAGCAGCGCAGGGAGGGGTCCAATGTTCTTC,CASSAGRGPMFF
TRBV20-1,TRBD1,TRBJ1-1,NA,TGCAGTGCTAGAGATTGGGTGGCAGGGGGGACTGAAGCTTTCTTT,CSARDWVAGGTEAFF
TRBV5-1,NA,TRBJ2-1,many,TGCGCCAGCAGCTTGTCAGGGAGGAACAATGAGCAGTTCTTC,CASSLSGRNNEQFF
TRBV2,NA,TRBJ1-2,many,TGTGCCAGCAGGAGGACCTATGGCTACACCTTC,CASRRTYGYTF
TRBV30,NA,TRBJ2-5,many,TGTGCCTGGACCCCAGGGCACCAAGAGACCCAGTACTTC,CAWTPGHQETQYF
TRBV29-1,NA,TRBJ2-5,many,TGCAGCGTTGCCCCTCCGATACCAATGGGGGCGGAGACCCAGTACTTC,CSVAPPIPMGAETQYF
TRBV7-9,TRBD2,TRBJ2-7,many,TGTGCCAGCAGCAAGGGACTAGCGGGAGGGTACGAGCAGTACTTC,CASSKGLAGGYEQYF
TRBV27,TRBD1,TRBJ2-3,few,TGTGCCAGCAGTTTACCCCGGACAGGATCGAGCACAGATACGCAGTATTTT,CASSLPRTGSSTDTQYF
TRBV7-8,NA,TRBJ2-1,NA,TGTGCCAGCAGCGAAACTAGTAATCCGTACAATGAGCAGTTCTTC,CASSETSNPYNEQFF
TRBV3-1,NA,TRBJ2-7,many,TGTGCCAGCAGCCAATCCGGCCCCTACGAGCAGTACTTC,CASSQSGPYEQYF